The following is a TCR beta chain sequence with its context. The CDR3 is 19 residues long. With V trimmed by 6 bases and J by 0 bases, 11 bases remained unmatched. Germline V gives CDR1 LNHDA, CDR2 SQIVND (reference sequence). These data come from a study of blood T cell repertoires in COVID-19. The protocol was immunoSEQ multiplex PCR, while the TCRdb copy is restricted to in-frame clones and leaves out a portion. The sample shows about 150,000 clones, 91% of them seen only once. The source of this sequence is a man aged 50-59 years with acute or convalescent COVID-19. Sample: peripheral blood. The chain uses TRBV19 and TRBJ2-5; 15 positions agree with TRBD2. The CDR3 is CASSRSGLAGGGYQETQYF. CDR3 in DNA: TGTGCCAGTAGCCGATCCGGACTAGCGGGAGGGGGCTACCAAGAGACCCAGTACTTC.